This T cell receptor beta chain was profiled in a study of OX40 agonist ivuxolimab in advanced cancers. Describing the broader study: Ivuxolimab was an agonistic, fully human IgG2 monoclonal antibody directed against OX40 (CD134), a costimulatory receptor. The paper covers the monotherapy dose-escalation part of the phase I ivuxolimab trial, which included N of about 50 patients. Of the roughly 52 dose-escalation patients, hepatocellular carcinoma was present in 19, melanoma in around 15, renal cell carcinoma in 9 and head and neck cancer in 9. Partial responses occurred in three dose-escalation patients, of whom one had hepatocellular carcinoma and two had cutaneous melanoma. Prior anti-PD-1, anti-PD-L1 or anti-CTLA-4 therapy was permitted, and checkpoint inhibitors had been received by approximately 39% of dose-escalation patients. Intravenous ivuxolimab was administered to patients every 2 weeks at six dose levels: 0.01, 0.1, 0.3, 1.5, 3 and 10 mg/kg. The dose-escalation cohort was about 86% male with a mean age of approximately 60 years, ranging from roughly 23 to 80. The purpose of peripheral TCRbeta sequencing was to test whether ivuxolimab changed TCR sequence diversity and led to clonal T-cell expansion. What the study reported, not specific to this receptor: Clonal expansion of both CD4+ and CD8+ blood T cells was observed from baseline to week 6 at doses 0.1 to 3.0 mg/kg. In the 0.1-3.0 mg/kg groups, partial responders were among the patients with the lowest normalized peripheral clonal expansion, particularly in CD8+ T cells. After ivuxolimab, CD8+ T cells had more expanded clones than CD4+ T cells on average. Antigen specificity was not determined for the clonally expanded peripheral T cells. Low levels of normalized T-cell clonal expansion were also shown by some nonresponding patients.

This clone appeared once. The antigen this receptor binds is unknown. No much larger clone exists at a distance of one base, and base qualities are not known. For sequencing of the TCRbeta CDR3 region, genomic DNA was extracted from the sorted cells. TCRbeta CDR3 regions were sequenced using the immunoSEQ Assay. TCRdb took over this immuneACCESS table, retaining in-frame rearrangements with V and J assigned. Such tables are incomplete; in checked studies, under half of the missing clones stem from an unresolved V gene, and the remainder is unexplained. The sample table lists 81,000 or so clones, just over 90% of them with a count of one. Around 15% of the sample goes to the ten largest clones. Patients with a history of autoimmune disease or receiving systemic immunosuppression were excluded from the trial. In every dose cohort, peripheral blood was drawn for TCR sequencing at baseline, cycle 4 day 1, and cycle 7 day 1. The samples were drawn from a first-in-human, open-label, multicenter phase I dose-escalation trial of ivuxolimab. Adults with locally advanced or metastatic melanoma, renal cell, hepatocellular, or head and neck squamous cell carcinoma were enrolled in the trial. CD4+ and CD8+ T cells were sorted separately from peripheral blood before TCR sequencing.

The sequence derives from an adult with an advanced solid tumor such as melanoma, head and neck, liver or kidney cancer. Source: CD4+ or CD8+ T cells sorted from blood, taken in a trial of the OX40 agonist ivuxolimab.

The sequence in DNA is TGTGCCAGTAGTATTTGGGCTAGCGGTAACAATGAGCAGTTCTTC. Its amino acids are CASSIWASGNNEQFF. The receptor chain draws on TRBV19 and TRBJ2-1, with 7 bases in between that match TRBD2. CDR3 length: 15 amino acids, cysteine to phenylalanine. Kept here is only the CDR3 DNA, which spans 45 bases and is read in frame from base 1. Unmatched junction bases come to 7, with V trimmed by 3 bases and J by 5 bases. In the germline V gene (reference sequence), CDR1 corresponds to LNHDA and CDR2 to SQIVND.